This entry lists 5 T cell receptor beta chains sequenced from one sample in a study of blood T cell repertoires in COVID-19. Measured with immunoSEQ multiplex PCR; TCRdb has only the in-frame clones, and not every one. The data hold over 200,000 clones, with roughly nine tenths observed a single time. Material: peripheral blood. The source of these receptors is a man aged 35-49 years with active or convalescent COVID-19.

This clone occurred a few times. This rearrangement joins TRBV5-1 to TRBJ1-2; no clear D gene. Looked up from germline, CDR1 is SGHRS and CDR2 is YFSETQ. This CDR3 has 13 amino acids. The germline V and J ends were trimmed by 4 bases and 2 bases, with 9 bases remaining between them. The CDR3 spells CASSGSINYGYTF. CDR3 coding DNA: TGCGCCAGCAGCGGGAGTATAAACTATGGCTACACCTTC.

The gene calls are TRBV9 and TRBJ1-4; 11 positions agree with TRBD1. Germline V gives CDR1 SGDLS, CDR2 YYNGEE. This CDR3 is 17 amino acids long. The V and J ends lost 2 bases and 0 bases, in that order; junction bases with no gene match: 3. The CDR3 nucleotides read TGTGCCAGCAGCGTTGGACAGGGGGCTGCAACTAATGAAAAACTGTTTTTT. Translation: CASSVGQGAATNEKLFF.

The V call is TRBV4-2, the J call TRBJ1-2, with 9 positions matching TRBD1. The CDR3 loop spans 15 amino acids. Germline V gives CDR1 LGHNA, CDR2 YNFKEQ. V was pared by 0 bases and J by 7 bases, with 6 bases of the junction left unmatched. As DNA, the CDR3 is TGTGCCAGCAGCCAAGAGGACAGGGGATTTTTTGGCTACACCTTC. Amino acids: CASSQEDRGFFGYTF.

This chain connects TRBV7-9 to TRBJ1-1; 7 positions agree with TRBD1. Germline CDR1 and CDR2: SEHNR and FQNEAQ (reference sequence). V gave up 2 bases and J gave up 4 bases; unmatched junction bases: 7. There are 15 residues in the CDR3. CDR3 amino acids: CASSLIRDRGTEAFF. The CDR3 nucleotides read TGTGCCAGCAGCTTAATCCGGGACAGAGGCACTGAAGCTTTCTTT.

The CDR3 sequence: CASSRVRQGLTGEQFF. The CDR3 DNA reads as TGTGCCAGCAGCCGCGTCCGACAGGGGTTAACCGGTGAGCAGTTCTTC. This chain joins TRBV7-3 and TRBJ2-1, with TRBD1 matching 8 bases. V was clipped by 5 bases and J by 9 bases; unmatched bases: 15. CDR3 length equals 16 residues. Germline assignment: CDR1 SGHTA and CDR2 FQGTGA. Together with reference TRBV7-3 and TRBJ2-1, the CDR3 gives the full variable domain: GAGVSQTPSNKVTEKGKYVELRCDPISGHTALYWYRQSLGQGPEFLIYFQGTGAADDSGLPNDRFFAVRPEGSVSTLKIQRTERGDSAVYLCASSRVRQGLTGEQFFGPGTRLTVL.